Below are 18 T cell receptor beta chains sequenced from a single sample in a study of cytomegalovirus exposure and HLA in healthy donors. Method: immunoSEQ multiplex PCR; TCRdb's copy keeps in-frame clones and lacks some. Among some 56,000 clones, approximately 93% were seen once, and the ten largest hold more than 1.5%. Sequenced: PBMCs. The source of these receptors is a woman in her late teens or twenties in good health and CMV-seropositive.

A single count supports this clone. V is TRBV30 and J is TRBJ1-3, with D uncertain. V was cut by 2 bases and J by 0 bases, with 14 bases left in between. Germline V CDR1 and CDR2: GTSNPN, SVGIG (reference sequence). The length of the CDR3 is 16 residues. The CDR3 reads CAWSINLLSSGNTIYF. The CDR3 coding sequence is TGTGCCTGGAGTATCAACCTGTTGAGCTCTGGAAACACCATATATTTT.

There are a few counts of this clone. The CDR3 nucleotides are TGTGCCAGTAGTATAGGGACAGGGAGGTCCAACTATGGCTACACCTTC. It codes for CASSIGTGRSNYGYTF. This chain joins TRBV19 and TRBJ1-2; TRBD1 matches at 8 bases. Looked up from germline, CDR1 is LNHDA and CDR2 is SQIVND (reference sequence). With 1 base clipped from V and 2 bases from J, the junction kept 6 bases outside the gene matches. The CDR3 has 16 amino acids. The entire variable domain, with the rest obtained from reference TRBV19 and TRBJ1-2, is as follows: DGGITQSPKYLFRKEGQNVTLSCEQNLNHDAMYWYRQDPGQGLRLIYYSQIVNDFQKGDIAEGYSVSREKKESFPLTVTSAQKNPTAFYLCASSIGTGRSNYGYTFGSGTRLTVV.

This chain connects TRBV21-1 to TRBJ2-7; the tabulated D call, TRBD2, remains unverified against the DNA. TRBV21-1 counts as a pseudogene. The CDR3 runs 10 residues. CDR3 residues: CASSTRRAFF. The CDR3 coding sequence is TGTGCCAGCAGCACGAGGAGGGCGTTCTTC.

The chain uses TRBV7-3 and TRBJ1-6; a possible D gene is TRBD1 (6 bases). The V gene's germline CDR1 is SGHTA and CDR2 FQGTGA. V lost 2 bases to trimming and J lost 5 bases, with 13 bases between them. CDR3 length: 16 amino acids. CDR3 protein: CASSLAGGANNSPLHF. In DNA form, the CDR3 reads TGTGCCAGCAGCTTAGCTGGGGGCGCGAATAATTCACCCCTCCACTTT.

This chain links TRBV10-3 with TRBJ2-7; possible D gene TRBD1, 6 bases. Germline lookup yields CDR1 ENHRY and CDR2 SYGVKD. This CDR3 has 15 amino acids. Trimming removed 6 bases from V and 2 bases from J, with 17 bases in between. The chain's CDR3 is CAISEPTGPPYEQYF. CDR3 nucleotides: TGTGCCATCAGCGAACCGACAGGTCCTCCCTACGAGCAGTACTTC.

The chain is built from TRBV11-2 and TRBJ2-1, with TRBD2 matching over 9 bases. Germline CDR1 SGHAT, CDR2 FQNNGV. CDR3 size: 15 residues. Trimming removed 5 bases from V and 7 bases from J; junction bases left unmatched: 9. The CDR3 DNA reads TGTGCCAGCAGCCCCGGGGGGACTAGCTTAAATGAGCAGTTCTTC. Translating it yields CASSPGGTSLNEQFF.

The V gene is TRBV5-4, the J gene TRBJ2-3, with 10 bases matching TRBD2. The ends lost 5 bases at V and 0 bases at J; junction bases unmatched: 3. CDR3 size: 15 residues. Germline assignment: CDR1 SGHNT and CDR2 YYREEE (reference sequence). The CDR3 here is CASRYSGGSTDTQYF. The CDR3 region has the DNA TGTGCCAGCAGGTATAGCGGGGGGAGCACAGATACGCAGTATTTT.

This chain joins TRBV5-5 and TRBJ2-5; 8 nucleotides match TRBD1. CDR3 length: 16 residues. V dropped 1 base and J dropped 5; count of bases not matched to a gene: 10. Germline lookup yields CDR1 SGHKS and CDR2 YYEKEE (reference sequence). In DNA, the CDR3 is TGTGCCAGCAGCTTGCGACCGGACAGGGCGCGGGAGACCCAGTACTTC. This translates into CASSLRPDRARETQYF.

The CDR3: CASSLVGGIRTGELFF. CDR3 DNA sequence: TGTGCCAGCAGCTTAGTCGGAGGCATCCGCACCGGGGAGCTGTTTTTT. This rearrangement joins TRBV7-9 to TRBJ2-2; the D gene is possibly TRBD2 (5 bases). The V end was cut by 1 base, the J end by 4 bases, with 13 bases between. Looked up from germline, CDR1 is SEHNR and CDR2 is FQNEAQ (reference sequence). The CDR3 length is 16 residues.

This rearrangement joins TRBV27 to TRBJ2-7; D is ambiguous. V lost 5 bases to trimming and J lost 1 base, with 18 bases between them. The CDR3 consists of 16 residues. Germline CDR1 MNHEY, CDR2 SMNVEV (reference sequence). CDR3 sequence reads: CASSPRRNSLSYEQYF. CDR3 DNA sequence: TGTGCCAGCAGTCCGCGGCGTAATAGCCTATCCTACGAGCAGTACTTC.

The J gene is TRBJ1-4, the V gene TRBV6-5; 9 bases fit TRBD1. Trimming took 2 bases from V and 8 from J; bases not matched to a gene: 9. The CDR3 has 16 residues. Germline CDR1 MNHEY, CDR2 SVGAGI. The CDR3 coding sequence is TGTGCCAGCAGTTACCGCGCGGGACAGGGATGGGAAAAACTGTTTTTT. Amino acid sequence: CASSYRAGQGWEKLFF.

V usage is TRBV19 and J usage is TRBJ1-2, with TRBD1 matching over 8 bases. J lost 1 base, V lost 3 bases, and 10 bases had no gene match. The germline CDR1 and CDR2 sequences are LNHDA and SQIVND (reference sequence). CDR3 length: 17 amino acids. CDR3 region: CASSIPDRAPLNYGYTF. The CDR3 coding sequence is TGTGCCAGTAGTATCCCGGACAGGGCCCCGCTTAACTATGGCTACACCTTC.

The chain carries TRBV19 and TRBJ2-3, with 11 bases fitting TRBD2. Germline-derived CDR1 and CDR2 are LNHDA and SQIVND (reference sequence). The CDR3 is 18 amino acids. The V and J ends lost 5 bases and 5 bases, in that order; junction bases with no gene match: 15. CDR3 bases: TGTGCCAGTAGTGCCTCCTGGCTAGCGGGGGGCAAGGGAGATACGCAGTATTTT. Translated, it gives CASSASWLAGGKGDTQYF.

CDR3 sequence reads: CAISARWTGSRSIYF. The CDR3 DNA reads as TGTGCCATCAGTGCCCGGTGGACAGGGAGCCGCTCCATATATTTT. This chain joins TRBV10-3 and TRBJ1-3; TRBD1 agrees at 8 bases. Germline lookup yields CDR1 ENHRY and CDR2 SYGVKD. V dropped 4 bases and J dropped 11; count of bases not matched to a gene: 13. The CDR3 has 15 residues.

This chain links TRBV2 with TRBJ1-1, with a possible D match to TRBD1 (5 bases). V shed 6 bases and J shed 2 bases, with 10 bases lying between them. Germline V gene lookup returns CDR1 SNHLY and CDR2 FYNNEI. CDR3 length equals 13 residues. In nucleotides, the CDR3 is TGTGCCAGCAGCAAGACAGTTAACACTGAAGCTTTCTTT. Translation: CASSKTVNTEAFF.

The V and J genes are TRBV29-1 and TRBJ2-5; 8 nucleotides match TRBD2. The CDR3 is 13 residues long. CDR1 is SQVTM, CDR2 ANQGSEA, per germline. Trimming cost V 0 bases and J 7 bases; bases outside gene matches: 4. Written as DNA, the CDR3 is TGCAGCGTTGAAGATCTGCGGGGGGTGACCCAGTACTTC. It encodes CSVEDLRGVTQYF.

This chain joins TRBV2 and TRBJ1-5; 8 bases are shared with TRBD1. After removal of 7 bases from V and 3 bases from J, the junction contained 5 bases not matched to a gene. The CDR3 covers 14 residues. Germline values: CDR1 SNHLY, CDR2 FYNNEI. CDR3 nucleotides: TGTGCCAGCACCGGGACAGGCAACAATCAGCCCCAGCATTTT. Translation: CASTGTGNNQPQHF. Combining the CDR3 with reference TRBV2 and TRBJ1-5 gives the whole variable domain EPEVTQTPSHQVTQMGQEVILRCVPISNHLYFYWYRQILGQKVEFLVSFYNNEISEKSEIFDDQFSVERPDGSNFTLKIRSTKLEDSAMYFCASTGTGNNQPQHFGDGTRLSIL.

This chain uses TRBV7-9 with TRBJ2-5, with 7 nucleotides matching TRBD1. The germline V gene encodes CDR1 SEHNR and CDR2 FQNEAQ (reference sequence). V was clipped by 3 bases and J by 3 bases; unmatched bases: 7. The CDR3 is 15 amino acids. This CDR3 reads CASSLALGTEETQYF. CDR3 nucleotides: TGTGCCAGCAGCTTGGCTCTGGGGACAGAAGAGACCCAGTACTTC.